These 9 T cell receptor beta chains came from one sample sequenced in a study of blood T cell repertoires in COVID-19. The data were produced by immunoSEQ multiplex PCR, yet TCRdb's version contains in-frame clones alone and is incomplete. The table lists 140,000 to 150,000 clones, 78% of them singletons. The specimen was peripheral blood. The source of these receptors is a woman aged 55-70 years with acute or convalescent COVID-19.

In its sample, this clone was seen a few times. V is TRBV5-1 and J is TRBJ2-7, with unresolved D. CDR3 length equals 13 residues. Germline lookup yields CDR1 SGHRS and CDR2 YFSETQ. Trimming left V 3 bases short and J 9 bases short, with 16 bases between. The CDR3 reads CASSSDSLSVQYF. The CDR3 DNA reads as TGCGCCAGCAGCTCCGACTCCCTGAGCGTGCAGTACTTC.

This chain connects TRBV19 to TRBJ2-3; tentatively, D is TRBD2 (5 bases). Trimming pared 6 bases from V and 1 base from J, leaving 14 bases between. From germline, CDR1 is LNHDA and CDR2 SQIVND (reference sequence). The CDR3 consists of 15 residues. The CDR3 nucleotides read TGTGCCAGTAGCCGAACTAGTGGGGGCACAGATACGCAGTATTTT. Amino acid sequence: CASSRTSGGTDTQYF.

The chain employs TRBV19 and TRBJ2-1, with D perhaps matching TRBD2 (6 bases). The CDR3 sequence is 16 residues long. Between the trimmed V and J ends, which lost 0 bases and 8 bases, there was a span of 17 bases. The germline V gene has CDR1 LNHDA and CDR2 SQIVND (reference sequence). The CDR3 region has the DNA TGTGCCAGTAGTATAGATCCGGGAGTACGTAGGCATGAGCAGTTCTTC. It translates to CASSIDPGVRRHEQFF.

V usage is TRBV7-7 and J usage is TRBJ2-2; TRBD2 agrees at 9 bases. The CDR3 contains 14 residues. Germline values: CDR1 SSHAT, CDR2 FNYEAQ (reference sequence). The CDR3 loop reads CASGRAANTGELFF. The CDR3 nucleotides are TGTGCTAGCGGGAGAGCGGCGAACACCGGGGAGCTGTTTTTT.

V gene TRBV6-1 combines with J gene TRBJ2-7; a weak D match, TRBD1 (6 bases). The CDR3 is 17 residues long. From germline, CDR1 is MNHNS and CDR2 SASEGT. V lost 1 base to trimming and J lost 2 bases, with 18 bases between them. CDR3 sequence (DNA): TGTGCCAGCAGTGAAGACCCGACAGGAGAACTTACCTACGAGCAGTACTTC. Protein sequence: CASSEDPTGELTYEQYF.

This chain links TRBV6-5 with TRBJ2-1, with TRBD2 matching over 9 bases. Germline V gene data show CDR1 as MNHEY and CDR2 as SVGAGI. The CDR3 runs 14 residues. V trimming: 5 bases; J trimming: 7 bases; junction bases outside the gene matches: 6. CDR3 protein: CASSLSGRKNEQFF. As DNA, the CDR3 is TGTGCCAGCAGTCTTAGCGGGAGAAAAAATGAGCAGTTCTTC.

This clone was detected only once. The gene calls are TRBV15 and TRBJ2-2; weak D call: TRBD2 (5 bases). V shed 2 bases and J shed 1 base, with 8 bases lying between them. The V gene's germline CDR1 is LNHNV and CDR2 YYDKDF (reference sequence). This CDR3 spans 15 amino acids. The CDR3 DNA is TGTGCCACCAGCAGAAGCGGTGGGAACACCGGGGAGCTGTTTTTT. Translating gives CATSRSGGNTGELFF.

This chain uses TRBV5-1 with TRBJ2-7, with 7 nucleotides matching TRBD2. CDR1 is SGHRS and CDR2 is YFSETQ in the germline V gene. The CDR3 loop spans 14 amino acids. V was pared by 1 base and J by 6 bases, with 7 bases of the junction left unmatched. CDR3 in DNA: TGCGCCAGCAGCTTGACCGAACTAGCGATCGAGCAGTACTTC. Protein: CASSLTELAIEQYF.

This chain joins TRBV27 and TRBJ2-2; TRBD2 is a possible D gene (5 bases). Trimming took off 1 base at V and 8 bases at J, with 11 bases between the two ends. This CDR3 has 14 amino acids. CDR1 and CDR2 (germline): MNHEY, SMNVEV (reference sequence). The CDR3 protein is CASSLYFSGGELFF. CDR3 DNA sequence: TGTGCCAGCAGTTTATATTTTTCGGGGGGGGAGCTGTTTTTT.